This TCR beta chain came from a study of identifying expanded T cells in peripheral blood. Germline loops: CDR1 SGHVS, CDR2 FNYEAQ. The length of the CDR3 is 15 residues. V gave up 5 bases and J gave up 4 bases; unmatched junction bases: 6. Produced via immunoSEQ multiplex PCR; TCRdb's table is partial and in-frame only. The table has about 100,000 clones, approximately 91% seen once. About this clone itself: Its antigen remains unidentified.

Study-wide results and limits: Technical replicates showed about 1.2 changed clones; approximately 2 weeks 15 to 20; four weeks 19. Two-week clone count variance significantly increased as total template count grew.

Collection occurred without any documented infections or immune events in donors. The TCR comes from a person between 18 and 70 years old in good health. The specimen sequenced was blood. The rearrangement uses TRBV7-6 and TRBJ1-2; TRBD1 matches 11 bases. As DNA, the CDR3 is TGTGCCAGCAGCCCGGGAGGACAGGGGGCCTATGGCTACACCTTC. It specifies CASSPGGQGAYGYTF.